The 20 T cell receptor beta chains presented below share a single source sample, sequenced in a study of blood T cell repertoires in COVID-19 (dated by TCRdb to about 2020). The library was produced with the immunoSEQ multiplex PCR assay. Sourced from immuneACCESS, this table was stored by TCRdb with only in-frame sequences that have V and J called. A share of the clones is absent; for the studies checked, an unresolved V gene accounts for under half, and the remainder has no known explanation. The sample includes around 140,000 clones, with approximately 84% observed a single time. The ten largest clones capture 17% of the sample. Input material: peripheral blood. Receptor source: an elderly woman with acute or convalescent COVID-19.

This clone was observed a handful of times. The CDR3 DNA follows: TGCGCCAGCAGCTTGGCCGTGGGGGGACGGGACTATGGCTACACCTTC. This sequence encodes CASSLAVGGRDYGYTF. The V and J genes are TRBV5-1 and TRBJ1-2; D might be TRBD1 (5 bases). Germline lookup yields CDR1 SGHRS and CDR2 YFSETQ. The CDR3 totals 16 residues. Trimming shortened V by 0 bases and J by 3 bases, and 15 bases separated the two germline ends.

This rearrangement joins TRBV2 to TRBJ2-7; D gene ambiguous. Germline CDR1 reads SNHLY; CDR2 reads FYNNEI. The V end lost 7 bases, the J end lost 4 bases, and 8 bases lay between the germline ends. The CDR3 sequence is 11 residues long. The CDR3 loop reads CASILQYEQYF. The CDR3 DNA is TGTGCCAGCATCCTACAGTACGAGCAGTACTTC.

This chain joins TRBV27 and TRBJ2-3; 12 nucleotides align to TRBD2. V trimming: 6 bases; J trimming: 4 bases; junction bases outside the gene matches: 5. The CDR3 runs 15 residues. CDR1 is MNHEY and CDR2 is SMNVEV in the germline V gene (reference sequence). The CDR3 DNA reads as TGTGCCAGCAGACTACTAGCGGGGGGTTCAGATACGCAGTATTTT. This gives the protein CASRLLAGGSDTQYF.

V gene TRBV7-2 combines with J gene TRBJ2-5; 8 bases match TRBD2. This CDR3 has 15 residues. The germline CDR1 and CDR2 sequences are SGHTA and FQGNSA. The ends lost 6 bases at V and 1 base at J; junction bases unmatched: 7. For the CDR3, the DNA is TGTGCCAGCAGGACCGCGGGGGGAGGCCAAGAGACCCAGTACTTC. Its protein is CASRTAGGGQETQYF.

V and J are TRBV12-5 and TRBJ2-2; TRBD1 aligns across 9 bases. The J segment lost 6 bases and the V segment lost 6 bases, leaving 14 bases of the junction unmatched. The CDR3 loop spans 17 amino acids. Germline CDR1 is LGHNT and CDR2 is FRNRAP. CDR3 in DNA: TGTGCTAGTGGGCGTTACTCCGGGACAGGGTCGTCCGGGGAGCTGTTTTTT. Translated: CASGRYSGTGSSGELFF.

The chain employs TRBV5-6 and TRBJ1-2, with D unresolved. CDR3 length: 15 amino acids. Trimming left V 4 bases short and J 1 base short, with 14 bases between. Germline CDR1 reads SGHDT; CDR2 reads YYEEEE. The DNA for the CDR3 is TGTGCCAGCAGCCAAATACACCCAGATAACTATGGCTACACCTTC. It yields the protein CASSQIHPDNYGYTF.

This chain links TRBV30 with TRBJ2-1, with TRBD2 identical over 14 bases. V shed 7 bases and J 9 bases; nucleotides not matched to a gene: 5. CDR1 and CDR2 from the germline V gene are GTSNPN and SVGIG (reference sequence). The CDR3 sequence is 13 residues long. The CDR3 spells CALTSGGAGEQFF. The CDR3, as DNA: TGTGCCTTGACTAGCGGGGGGGCGGGTGAGCAGTTCTTC.

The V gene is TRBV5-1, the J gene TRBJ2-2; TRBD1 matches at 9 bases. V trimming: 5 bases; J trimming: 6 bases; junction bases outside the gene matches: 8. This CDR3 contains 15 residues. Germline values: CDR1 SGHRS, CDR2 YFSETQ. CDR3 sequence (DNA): TGCGCCAGCAGGGCTACAGGGGGCACGGCCGGGGAGCTGTTTTTT. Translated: CASRATGGTAGELFF.

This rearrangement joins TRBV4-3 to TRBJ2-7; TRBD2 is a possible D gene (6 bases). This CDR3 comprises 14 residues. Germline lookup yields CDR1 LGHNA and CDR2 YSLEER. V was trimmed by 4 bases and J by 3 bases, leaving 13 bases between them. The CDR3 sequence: CASSRGDQGYEQYF. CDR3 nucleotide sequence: TGCGCCAGCAGCCGGGGGGACCAGGGCTACGAGCAGTACTTC.

The CDR3 here is CASSDGAGNGYTF. In DNA, the CDR3 is TGTGCCAGCAGTGATGGCGCAGGGAACGGCTACACCTTC. The gene calls are TRBV2 and TRBJ1-2; a weak D match, TRBD1 (5 bases). The CDR3 contains 13 residues. Germline V gives CDR1 SNHLY, CDR2 FYNNEI. The V gene lost 3 bases and the J gene lost 8 bases, with 13 bases spanning the gap.

The CDR3 DNA reads TGTGCCAGCAGGACCGGGACAGAACACACCGGGGAGCTGTTTTTT. Its translation: CASRTGTEHTGELFF. This chain connects TRBV7-2 to TRBJ2-2; 7 bases are shared with TRBD1. The germline gives CDR1 SGHTA, CDR2 FQGNSA. V lost 6 bases to trimming and J lost 3 bases; unmatched junction nucleotides: 7. The CDR3 length is 15 residues.

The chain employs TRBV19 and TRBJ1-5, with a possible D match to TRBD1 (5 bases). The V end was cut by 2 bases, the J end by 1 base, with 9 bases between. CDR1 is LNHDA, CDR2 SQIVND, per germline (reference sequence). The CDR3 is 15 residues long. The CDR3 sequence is CASSIPRTSNQPQHF. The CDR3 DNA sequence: TGTGCCAGTAGTATACCCCGGACAAGCAATCAGCCCCAGCATTTT.

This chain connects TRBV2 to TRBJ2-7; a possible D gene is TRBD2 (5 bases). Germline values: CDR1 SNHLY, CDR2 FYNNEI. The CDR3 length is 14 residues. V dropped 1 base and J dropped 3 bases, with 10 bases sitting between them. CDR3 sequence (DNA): TGTGCCAGCAGTGAAGGGCTAGCCTACTACGAGCAGTACTTC. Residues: CASSEGLAYYEQYF.

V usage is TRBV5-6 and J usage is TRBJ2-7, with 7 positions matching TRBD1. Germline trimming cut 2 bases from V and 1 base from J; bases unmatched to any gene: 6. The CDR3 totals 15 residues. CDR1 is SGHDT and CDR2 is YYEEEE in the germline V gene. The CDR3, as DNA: TGTGCCAGCAGCTTCCGTCCGGGACAGTCCTACGAGCAGTACTTC. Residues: CASSFRPGQSYEQYF.

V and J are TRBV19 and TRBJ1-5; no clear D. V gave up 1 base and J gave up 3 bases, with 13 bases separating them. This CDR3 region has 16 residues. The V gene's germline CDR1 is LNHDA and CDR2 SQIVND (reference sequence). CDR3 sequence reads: CASSIAPAGLNQPQHF. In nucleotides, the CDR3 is TGTGCCAGTAGTATAGCCCCGGCAGGACTCAATCAGCCCCAGCATTTT.

The CDR3, as DNA: TGTGCCAGCAGCAAAGGACAGGGAGGCCAGAGATATCAGCCCCAGCATTTT. Encoded protein: CASSKGQGGQRYQPQHF. V gene TRBV7-2 combines with J gene TRBJ1-5; TRBD1 matches at 8 bases. The V gene end was trimmed by 5 bases and the J gene end by 5 bases; junction bases not matched to a gene: 14. This CDR3 is 17 amino acids long. Germline CDR1 is SGHTA and CDR2 is FQGNSA.

The CDR3, as DNA: TGTGCCATCAGCGAAAGAGGACAGGGTGGCTATGGCTACACCTTC. Its protein is CAISERGQGGYGYTF. This chain connects TRBV10-3 to TRBJ1-2; 8 bases map to TRBD1. Germline values: CDR1 ENHRY, CDR2 SYGVKD. This CDR3 region has 15 residues. V lost 6 bases to trimming and J lost 4 bases; unmatched junction nucleotides: 10.

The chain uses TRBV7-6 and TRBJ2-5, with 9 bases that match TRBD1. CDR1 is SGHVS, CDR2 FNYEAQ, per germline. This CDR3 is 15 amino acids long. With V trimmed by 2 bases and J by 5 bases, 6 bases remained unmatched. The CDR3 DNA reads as TGTGCCAGCAGCTTACTCACAGGGGGCAGGGAGACCCAGTACTTC. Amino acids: CASSLLTGGRETQYF. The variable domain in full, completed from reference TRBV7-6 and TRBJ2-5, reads GAGVSQSPRYKVTKRGQDVALRCDPISGHVSLYWYRQALGQGPEFLTYFNYEAQQDKSGLPNDRFSAERPEGSISTLTIQRTEQRDSAMYRCASSLLTGGRETQYFGPGTRLLVL.

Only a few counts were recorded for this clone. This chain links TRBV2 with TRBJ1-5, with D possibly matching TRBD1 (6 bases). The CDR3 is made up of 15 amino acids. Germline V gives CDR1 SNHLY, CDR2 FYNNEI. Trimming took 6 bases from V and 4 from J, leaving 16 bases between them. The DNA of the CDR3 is TGTGCCAGCAGCGCACAGGGATTGGGGAATCAGCCCCAGCATTTT. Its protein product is CASSAQGLGNQPQHF. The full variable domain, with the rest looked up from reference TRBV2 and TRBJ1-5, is EPEVTQTPSHQVTQMGQEVILRCVPISNHLYFYWYRQILGQKVEFLVSFYNNEISEKSEIFDDQFSVERPDGSNFTLKIRSTKLEDSAMYFCASSAQGLGNQPQHFGDGTRLSIL.

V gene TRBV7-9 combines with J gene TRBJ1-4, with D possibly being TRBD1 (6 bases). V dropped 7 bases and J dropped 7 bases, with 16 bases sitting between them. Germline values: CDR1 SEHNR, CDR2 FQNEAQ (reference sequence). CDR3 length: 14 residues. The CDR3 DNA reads TGTGCCAGCAACATACCAGGGGTCGGTGAAAAACTGTTTTTT. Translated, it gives CASNIPGVGEKLFF.